The rows below give T cell receptor beta chains drawn from one sample of a study. TCRdb used MiXCR to reprocess the RT-PCR reads, holding one entry per CDR3 protein. The sample records hundreds of thousands of distinct CDR3 sequences, 12% to 15% being singletons. The sample was memory CD4+ T cells from blood. These TCRs come from a female donor in good health, serving as a healthy control. CDR3s include the opening cysteine and the closing phenylalanine or tryptophan.

TRBJ1-1,TRBV9,CASMAVTEAFF
TRBJ2-4,TRBV6-6,CASSYSGEWYF
TRBJ1-1,TRBV7-9,CASSPQGEGEAFF
TRBJ1-6,TRBV7-8,CASSTRQGSSYNSPLHF
TRBJ1-5,TRBV24-1,CATSDRDRGNQPQHF
TRBJ2-1,TRBV15,CATSREGGRTSNEQFF
TRBJ2-7,TRBV19,CASSMVGHHYEQYF
TRBJ1-2,TRBV20-1,CSARAPGQGGGYTF
TRBJ2-3,TRBV28,CASSIPGAVAQYF
TRBJ2-7,TRBV15,CATSRSSRTGSYEQYF
TRBJ2-3,TRBV12-3/TRBV12-4,CASSHPAGPSTDTQYF
TRBJ2-1,TRBV28,CASSPPDRPYNEQFF
TRBJ1-3,TRBV29-1,CSVGEGPPSGNTIYF
TRBJ2-3,TRBV29-1,CSVRPMGDTQYF
TRBJ2-5,TRBV18,CASSRSLQETQYF
TRBJ2-7,TRBV20-1,CSASVSSGPREGEQYF
TRBJ1-2,TRBV5-6,CASSLDQSHGYTF
TRBJ2-1,TRBV7-6,CASSLNPGPQQFF
TRBJ2-7,TRBV30,CAWSATESYEQYF
TRBJ1-2,TRBV29-1,CSVATGQNYGYTF
TRBJ1-5,TRBV20-1,CSATGGQNQPQHF
TRBJ2-1,TRBV10-3,CAISEDSYNEQFF
TRBJ2-7,TRBV5-1,CASSGTGDPYEQYF
TRBJ2-7,TRBV2,CASKGTVAYEQYF
TRBJ1-1,TRBV20-1,CSARGAGGEAFF
TRBJ1-5,TRBV4-2,CASSQDTGPTNQPQHF
TRBJ2-5,TRBV20-1,CSARASSGSQETQYF
TRBJ2-5,TRBV6-2/TRBV6-3,CASSPDPSSRQETQYF
TRBJ2-1,TRBV5-1,CASSLQAAINEQFF
TRBJ1-3,TRBV4-3,CASSQDSQYGNTIYF
TRBJ2-3,TRBV5-4,CASSLAGRPRDTQYF
TRBJ2-1,TRBV20-1,CSAISSGRGLNEQFF
TRBJ1-2,TRBV27,CASTPPPGPAVVCYTF
TRBJ2-3,TRBV19,CASSIGSTDTQYF
TRBJ2-7,TRBV29-1,CSVRRGYEQYF
TRBJ1-2,TRBV6-6,CASSRQADGYTF
TRBJ1-1,TRBV7-2,CASSLFQSTEAFF
TRBJ1-2,TRBV3-1,CASSRSDIPNYGYTF
TRBJ2-7,TRBV20-1,CSAKHLTSSYEQYF
TRBJ2-7,TRBV27,CASSSQGQTYEQYF
TRBJ2-1,TRBV5-1,CASSSDGEQFF
TRBJ2-1,TRBV29-1,CSVPRDRLYNEQFF
TRBJ2-1,TRBV27,CASSLNSFSSYNEQFF
TRBJ2-7,TRBV20-1,CSAERTGGREQYF
TRBJ2-7,TRBV20-1,CSANRPTGFAYEQYF
TRBJ2-1,TRBV6-2/TRBV6-3,CASSPRTSGGYYNEQFF
TRBJ1-6,TRBV12-3/TRBV12-4,CASSLNNNYSPLHF
TRBJ1-5,TRBV10-3,CATQQGTDQPQHF
TRBJ1-1,TRBV5-1,CASSLVPADTEAFF
TRBJ2-1,TRBV6-6,CASTGLPAYNEQFF
TRBJ2-2,TRBV20-1,CSAGPGQTGELFF
TRBJ2-1,TRBV4-1,CASSQKGAGVSYNEQFF
TRBJ1-2,TRBV6-6,CASSSTGTGEVYGYTF
TRBJ1-5,TRBV10-3,CAISAGGPSNQPQHF
TRBJ2-7,TRBV2,CASDWTESYEQYF
TRBJ2-7,TRBV4-1,CASSPGLDDTYEQYF
TRBJ1-1,TRBV6-2/TRBV6-3,CASSYMGSANTEAFF